Given below is one T cell receptor beta chain in context. These data are taken from a study of long-term antiretroviral therapy in people with HIV. CDR1 MDHEN and CDR2 SYDVKM come from the germline V gene. The length of the CDR3 is 12 residues. The V and J ends lost 1 base and 3 bases respectively, with 4 bases between them. Runs used v3.0 of the immunoSEQ assay and were done at survey level. Here immunoSEQ multiplex PCR was the method, and the copy in TCRdb shows in-frame clones only, minus some. The sample records around 39,000 clones, roughly four fifths being singletons. Sequencing was performed on unsorted PBMCs, taken 1 year after starting antiretroviral therapy. The chain has TRBV28 and TRBJ2-7; no reliable D call. This receptor was obtained from a man aged 18-30 years with HIV. Written as DNA, the CDR3 is TGTGCCAGCAGTTTATCCCTCTACGAGCAGTACTTC. Its protein is CASSLSLYEQYF.